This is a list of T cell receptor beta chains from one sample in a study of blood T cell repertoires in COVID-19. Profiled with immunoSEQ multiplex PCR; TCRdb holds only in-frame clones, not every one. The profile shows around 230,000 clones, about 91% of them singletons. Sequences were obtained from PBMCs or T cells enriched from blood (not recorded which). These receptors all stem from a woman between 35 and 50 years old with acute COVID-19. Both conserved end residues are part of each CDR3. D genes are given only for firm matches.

cdr3_aa: CASSSRDRGNSPLHF; cdr3_nt: TGTGCCAGCAGCTCCCGGGACAGGGGAAATTCACCCCTCCACTTT; j_call: TRBJ1-6; d_call: TRBD1; v_call: TRBV4-2
cdr3_aa: CASSRSRDRDAGQPQHF; cdr3_nt: TGTGCCAGTAGCCGGTCCCGGGACAGGGATGCTGGTCAGCCCCAGCATTTT; j_call: TRBJ1-5; d_call: TRBD1; v_call: TRBV19
cdr3_aa: CASSQDVGGFRNTIYF; cdr3_nt: TGTGCCAGCAGCCAAGACGTTGGCGGGTTCCGAAACACCATATATTTT; j_call: TRBJ1-3; d_call: .; v_call: TRBV14
cdr3_aa: CASSLVARGETQYF; cdr3_nt: TGCGCCAGCAGCTTGGTTGCCAGAGGGGAGACCCAGTACTTC; j_call: TRBJ2-5; d_call: .; v_call: TRBV5-1
cdr3_aa: CASRGTAATNEKLFF; cdr3_nt: TGTGCCAGCAGGGGGACAGCTGCAACTAATGAAAAACTGTTTTTT; j_call: TRBJ1-4; d_call: TRBD1; v_call: TRBV2
cdr3_aa: CAISDKRGEDEQYF; cdr3_nt: TGTGCCATCAGTGATAAGCGGGGGGAAGACGAGCAGTACTTC; j_call: TRBJ2-7; d_call: TRBD2; v_call: TRBV10-3
cdr3_aa: CASSLDSDQPQHF; cdr3_nt: TGTGCCAGCAGCCTCGACAGCGATCAGCCCCAGCATTTT; j_call: TRBJ1-5; d_call: .; v_call: TRBV9
cdr3_aa: CASSLRDGETQYF; cdr3_nt: TGTGCCAGCAGTTTGAGGGATGGCGAGACCCAGTACTTC; j_call: TRBJ2-5; d_call: .; v_call: TRBV27
cdr3_aa: CASGLPPGQPQHF; cdr3_nt: TGTGCTAGTGGTTTGCCCCCCGGGCAGCCCCAGCATTTT; j_call: TRBJ1-5; d_call: .; v_call: TRBV12-5
cdr3_aa: CASSYTGGTNDNEQFF; cdr3_nt: TGTGCCAGCAGTTACACGGGAGGTACGAATGACAATGAGCAGTTCTTC; j_call: TRBJ2-1; d_call: TRBD2; v_call: TRBV6-5
cdr3_aa: CASSSRLVSYNEQFF; cdr3_nt: TGTGCCAGCAGCTCAAGACTAGTTTCCTACAATGAGCAGTTCTTC; j_call: TRBJ2-1; d_call: .; v_call: TRBV11-2